This record covers a single TCR beta chain. Its antigen is unidentified. The data stem from a study of OX40 agonist ivuxolimab in advanced cancers. Study-level results: Both blood CD4+ and CD8+ T cells showed clonal growth by week 6 at 0.1 to 3.0 mg/kg.

Profiling relied on immunoSEQ multiplex PCR, and the TCRdb table lists in-frame clones only, not all of them. This sample has tens of thousands of clones, with roughly 90% found just once. This CDR3 has 15 residues. Per the germline V gene, CDR1 is SNHLY and CDR2 is FYNNEI. The trim removed 3 bases at V and 5 bases at J, leaving 7 bases unmatched. This clonotype originated in an adult with an advanced solid tumor such as melanoma, head and neck, liver or kidney cancer. The source material was CD4+ or CD8+ T cells sorted from blood, sampled in a trial of the OX40 agonist ivuxolimab. The J gene is TRBJ1-5, the V gene TRBV2; 7 bases map to TRBD1. The CDR3 DNA reads as TGTGCCAGCAGTGAGGGGACAGTACCGTATCAGCCCCAGCATTTT. Translation: CASSEGTVPYQPQHF.